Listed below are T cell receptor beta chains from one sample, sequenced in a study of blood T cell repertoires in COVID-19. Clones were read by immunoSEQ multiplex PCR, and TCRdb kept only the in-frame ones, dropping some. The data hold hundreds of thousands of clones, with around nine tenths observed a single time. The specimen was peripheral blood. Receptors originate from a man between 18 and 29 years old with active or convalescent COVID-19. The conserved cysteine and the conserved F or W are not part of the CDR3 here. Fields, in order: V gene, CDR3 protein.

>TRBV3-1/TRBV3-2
ASSQDNGGRYGNTIY
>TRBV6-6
ASRGPRDRGNSPLH
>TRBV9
ASSGGQGGGYT
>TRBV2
ASSEEGEQY
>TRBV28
ASSLPGQGVAYEQY
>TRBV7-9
ASRAGGTDTQY
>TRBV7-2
ASSLLPGDTEAF
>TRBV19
ASSIDRGGLGQF
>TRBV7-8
ASSPGPYNEQF
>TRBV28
ASSLRAVRASYEQY
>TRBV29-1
SVEWRFPDTQY
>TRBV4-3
ASSPRSNGANVLT
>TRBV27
ASSLFGDTEAF
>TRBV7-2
ASSTGLGNYEQY
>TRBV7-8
ASSLGTVRGNTIY
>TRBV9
ASSPWDRVTGNTIY
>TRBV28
ASSLPTATYEQY
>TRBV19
ASSAGLADYEQY
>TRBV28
ASSSPTTGETQY
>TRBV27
ASSLGSKTEAF
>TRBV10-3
AISGTGGPTEAF
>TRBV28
ASLHPRRGSYNEQF
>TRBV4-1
ASSQDREGTDTQY
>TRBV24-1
ATSDSRGARQPQH
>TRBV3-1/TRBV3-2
ASSQDVAGIIEAF
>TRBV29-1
SVSLAGLGRSYEQY
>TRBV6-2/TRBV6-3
ASSSEGDYPGELF
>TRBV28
ASSPRPPDRPQY
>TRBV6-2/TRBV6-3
ASSYPGETQY
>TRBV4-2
ASSQLQGAGNTIY
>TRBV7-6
ASSRGQSSYNEQF
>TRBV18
ASSPGQGRGYT
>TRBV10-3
AISEQGYYGYT
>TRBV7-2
ASSLLGGNYEQY
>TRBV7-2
ASSLRREIPPY
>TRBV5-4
ASSQSGRSPTDTQY
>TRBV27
ASSRGRGTEAF
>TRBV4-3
ASSQAAGVGETQY
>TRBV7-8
ASSRTSGSLETQY
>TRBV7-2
ASSFLWEGGYEQF
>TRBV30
ACSEAGAHGYT
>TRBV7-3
ASSDTTGENTEAF
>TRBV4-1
ASSQDERDFTDTQY
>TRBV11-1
ASSLAGLQLEAF
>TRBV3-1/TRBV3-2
ASSPGLAGRFSYEQY
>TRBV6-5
ASSRTGRGNTIY
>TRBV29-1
SVVLQGNTEAF
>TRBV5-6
ASSPETTGPYEQY
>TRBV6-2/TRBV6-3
ASSYGGTGDYGYT
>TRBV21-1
ASSKSARAGEKLF
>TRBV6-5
ASSRRGGEDTQY
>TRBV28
ASSLRNTEAF
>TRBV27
ASSYGTGKYEQY
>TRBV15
ATSRVLGGGTDTQY
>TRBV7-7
ASSQGVGEKLF
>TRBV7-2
ASSPRAIAKNIQY
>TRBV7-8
ASSLLEGAGTEAF
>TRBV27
ASSLSVLPGEKLF
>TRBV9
ASTLGGEGPYEQY
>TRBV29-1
SVDASGTYNEQF